This TCR beta chain was observed in a study of cytomegalovirus exposure and HLA in healthy donors (dated 2017 in TCRdb). With respect to the entire study: An earlier analysis of approximately 640 of the donors reported 250 to 350 Gb of sequence data and some 120 million unique TCR beta sequences from about 180 million T cells. Around 320 gigabases of sequencing data and tens of millions of unique TCR sequences were included in an early release covering about 620 HLA-typed donors. Among the approximately 430 genotyped donors, 75% to 90% belonged to the genetic ancestry cluster associated with self-reported Caucasian donors. The aim of the study was to test whether cataloging public T cell receptors could identify signatures of past pathogen exposure. The study profiled the T cell repertoires of under 850 subjects by immunosequencing and related them to cytomegalovirus serostatus. In addition to the first cohort of 666 subjects, a separate validation cohort of 120 different subjects was used. To predict cytomegalovirus infection status, the study combined high-throughput TCR immunosequencing, statistical association of individual TCRs with disease status, and machine learning. To study patterns of TCR occurrence, a later analysis re-analyzed previously published TCR beta repertoires from around 700 donors and added high-resolution HLA genotyping. The later analysis used no new phenotypic data to find candidate immune exposures, relying instead on TCR beta sequences and their occurrence across donors. An earlier analysis of about 600 of the donors used high-throughput TCR beta sequencing to judge whether each TCR beta V gene segment behaved as functional or pseudogenic. Donor age, sex, ethnicity and CMV serostatus were collected together with the repertoire data. A later genetic analysis took genome-wide SNP genotypes for about 55% of the 666 donors and used that subset as a discovery cohort. All discovery cohort repertoires had been generated on a single sequencing platform. Both class I and class II loci were covered by HLA typing, at four-digit resolution. Typing coverage differed by locus: A, B, C, DRB1 and DQB1 were typed in about 629-630 donors, DQA1 in roughly 510, DPA1 in some 570, and DPB1 in around 490. Because of strong linkage in the cohort, roughly five DR-DQ haplotypes were treated as single units for association and clustering. Across around 400 genotyped donors of the cohort, an average of about 250,000 unique TCR beta nucleotide sequences per donor were sequenced, and 15% to 20% of those sequences were non-productive.

This clone has just a few counts. The clone's antigen remains unknown. No per-base quality is available; no much larger clone lies one base away. In total, 600 or so healthy bone marrow donors made up the cohort. At the time of sampling, all cohort members were nominally healthy, though unrecorded immune exposures were likely present. The donor was CMV seropositive and belonged to the group of 250 to 350 seropositive cohort members. Each donor provided a peripheral blood sample, and peripheral blood mononuclear cells were used for TCR beta sequencing. The Qiagen DNeasy Blood Extraction Kit was used to extract genomic DNA from the blood cell samples. Findings and caveats that apply to the study as a whole: A later analysis associated about 17,000 TCR beta sequences with specific HLA alleles at a false discovery rate of 0.05. The study listed 150 to 200 TCR beta chains as associated with cytomegalovirus. In a later analysis, the rate of TCR association differed among HLA loci, with DRB1 alleles having the most associated TCRs and HLA-C alleles having the fewest. Roughly uniform sequencing depth across donors was assumed in presence/absence analyses, although this assumption may not hold. A later genetic analysis reported fewer N-insertions in productive TCRs among donors in an Asian-associated ancestry cluster than the roughly 620-donor mean. A few of the identified cytomegalovirus-associated TCR beta chains were confirmed in vitro to be specific for cytomegalovirus antigens. The earlier analysis of some 560 of the donors excluded some 15 rarely observed V segments, including chromosome 9 orphons, because counts were too low. Most CMV-associated TCR beta chains appeared to be HLA-restricted in a later analysis, and the HLA associations seemed to be driven largely by CMV exposure. Most TCR sequences were seen in very few donors, while some public TCRs were found in many individuals. The authors suggested that the approach could potentially be extended to other disease states and immunological phenotypes. Only TCR beta chains were sequenced in this cohort, and the absence of alpha or paired-chain data limited detectable features. In an earlier analysis of some 540 of the donors, most TCR beta V segments appeared in productive rearrangements about 87% or about 30% of the time, broadly matching IMGT annotations. A later genetic analysis associated a missense DCLRE1C variant with V-gene and J-gene trimming of TCR beta chains, and an independent cohort replicated the association. A later analysis found that HLA-associated TCR beta chains were more clonally expanded and had lower generation probabilities than equally common non-associated chains. HLA typing was unavailable for some donors at each locus, so association tests used only the typed subset. A further reported finding was that TCR beta sequences accurately predicted the HLA-A and HLA-B alleles for most subjects in the first cohort. Linkage disequilibrium might explain the correlated functional status among segregating V segments, but an unknown experimental factor could not be ruled out. Because the 87-base-pair reads could not distinguish some IMGT-functional V segments, including TRBV6-2 and TRBV6-3, those segments were excluded. When HLA alleles, especially DR and DQ, strongly co-occurred, TCR associations were difficult to assign to individual alleles. Several of the top co-occurrence clusters appeared to be linked to parvovirus B19, influenza, CMV and Epstein-Barr virus, according to a later analysis. A group of highly shared sequence variants was considered likely to be a technical artifact of the sequencing pipeline. Cytomegalovirus status was reported to be diagnosed by the classifier with high specificity and sensitivity in both the original and validation cohorts. The only immune exposure information available for the cohort was CMV serostatus.

The library was built by means of the immunoSEQ multiplex PCR assay. For the multiplex PCR, a mixture combining 60 forward primers for TCR Vbeta segments and 13 reverse primers for TCR Jbeta segments was used. Amplification of the CDR3 region of rearranged TCR beta genes was performed with a multiplex PCR assay on genomic DNA. The amplified TCR beta libraries were sequenced on the Illumina HiSeq System as 87-base-pair reads. On the study's bioinformatics: In a later analysis, tens of millions of unique TCR beta chains were counted across the roughly 670 repertoires, and about 10 million of these chains were shared by at least two donors. To remove PCR and sequencing errors, raw reads were error-corrected and collapsed into unique sequences using a nearest-neighbor algorithm that merged closely related sequences. CDR3 sequences were aligned to IMGT reference sequences to assign V, D and J gene segments. For a sequence to be retained, at least a six-nucleotide match to both a V gene segment and a J gene segment was required. Rearrangements were classified as productive when the CDR3 lacked stop codons and remained in frame with V and J, and all other rearrangements were classified as non-productive. Following IMGT convention, CDR3 was defined as the stretch from the second conserved V-encoded cysteine to the conserved J-encoded phenylalanine. The earlier analysis of about 620 of the donors excluded sequences that lacked an unambiguous match to a single V gene segment. In an earlier analysis of 450 to 750 of the donors, a V segment was called functional when productive rearrangements were above 56.7%, and segregating when the standard deviation between donors exceeded 5%. A statistical classification framework was developed to diagnose cytomegalovirus status using the catalog of TCR beta chain sequences. V and J gene assignment, in a later analysis, came from comparing TCR nucleotide sequences with IMGT/GENE-DB human TR gene sequences. Using the TCRdist pipeline, a later analysis assigned CDR3 sequences along with most-parsimonious VDJ recombination scenarios. In a later analysis, each TCR beta chain was defined by its CDR3 amino acid sequence together with its V-gene family, and reads lacking a unique V-gene family were excluded. A later analysis removed 600 or so highly shared, low-generation-probability nucleotide sequences to deal with suspected cross-contamination and a sequencing artifact. For each public chain, a later analysis derived a clonal expansion index from normalized ranks of inferred template counts within each repertoire. Generation probabilities in a later analysis came from a VDJ recombination model fitted to out-of-frame rearrangements, and those results were checked against IGoR. In a later analysis, hypergeometric tests were used to score TCR-TCR, TCR-HLA and TCR-CMV co-occurrence, with a repertoire-size bias correction applied to TCR pairs. In a later analysis, false discovery rates were estimated by permuting HLA or CMV assignments 20 times. In a later analysis, co-occurring TCRs were grouped with DBSCAN, and TCRdist sequence similarity was added when clustering was performed within HLA-allele-positive subsets. Repertoires with fewer than 30,000 or more than 120,000 public chains were left out of co-occurrence clustering, as were five repertoires with anomalous nucleotide sharing. TCRdb retrieved this table from immuneACCESS and kept in-frame rearrangements only. Not all clones are present; in checked studies, unresolved V genes account for under half, and no reason is known for the remainder. D and trimming come from the DNA, and the V and J calls and clone size come from that table. This sample holds about 130,000 clones; 70% to 85% were observed only once. The ten top clones hold approximately 4% of the sample.

Inclusive of the bounding cysteine and phenylalanine, the CDR3 is 14 residues long. Kept here is only the CDR3 DNA, which spans 42 bases and is read in frame from base 1. The germline V gene encodes CDR1 SGHDT and CDR2 YYEEEE. Trimming leaves V shorter by 2 bases and J shorter by 8 bases, with the junction holding 9 bases beyond the gene matches. The chain links TRBV5-6 with TRBJ1-2, and 7 junction bases match TRBD1. The sequenced sample was PBMCs. The clonotype originates from a man aged 35 to 55 in good health and CMV-seropositive. The DNA sequence is given as TGTGCCAGCAGCTTCATCCGACAGGGCTTCGGCTACACCTTC. This gives the protein CASSFIRQGFGYTF.